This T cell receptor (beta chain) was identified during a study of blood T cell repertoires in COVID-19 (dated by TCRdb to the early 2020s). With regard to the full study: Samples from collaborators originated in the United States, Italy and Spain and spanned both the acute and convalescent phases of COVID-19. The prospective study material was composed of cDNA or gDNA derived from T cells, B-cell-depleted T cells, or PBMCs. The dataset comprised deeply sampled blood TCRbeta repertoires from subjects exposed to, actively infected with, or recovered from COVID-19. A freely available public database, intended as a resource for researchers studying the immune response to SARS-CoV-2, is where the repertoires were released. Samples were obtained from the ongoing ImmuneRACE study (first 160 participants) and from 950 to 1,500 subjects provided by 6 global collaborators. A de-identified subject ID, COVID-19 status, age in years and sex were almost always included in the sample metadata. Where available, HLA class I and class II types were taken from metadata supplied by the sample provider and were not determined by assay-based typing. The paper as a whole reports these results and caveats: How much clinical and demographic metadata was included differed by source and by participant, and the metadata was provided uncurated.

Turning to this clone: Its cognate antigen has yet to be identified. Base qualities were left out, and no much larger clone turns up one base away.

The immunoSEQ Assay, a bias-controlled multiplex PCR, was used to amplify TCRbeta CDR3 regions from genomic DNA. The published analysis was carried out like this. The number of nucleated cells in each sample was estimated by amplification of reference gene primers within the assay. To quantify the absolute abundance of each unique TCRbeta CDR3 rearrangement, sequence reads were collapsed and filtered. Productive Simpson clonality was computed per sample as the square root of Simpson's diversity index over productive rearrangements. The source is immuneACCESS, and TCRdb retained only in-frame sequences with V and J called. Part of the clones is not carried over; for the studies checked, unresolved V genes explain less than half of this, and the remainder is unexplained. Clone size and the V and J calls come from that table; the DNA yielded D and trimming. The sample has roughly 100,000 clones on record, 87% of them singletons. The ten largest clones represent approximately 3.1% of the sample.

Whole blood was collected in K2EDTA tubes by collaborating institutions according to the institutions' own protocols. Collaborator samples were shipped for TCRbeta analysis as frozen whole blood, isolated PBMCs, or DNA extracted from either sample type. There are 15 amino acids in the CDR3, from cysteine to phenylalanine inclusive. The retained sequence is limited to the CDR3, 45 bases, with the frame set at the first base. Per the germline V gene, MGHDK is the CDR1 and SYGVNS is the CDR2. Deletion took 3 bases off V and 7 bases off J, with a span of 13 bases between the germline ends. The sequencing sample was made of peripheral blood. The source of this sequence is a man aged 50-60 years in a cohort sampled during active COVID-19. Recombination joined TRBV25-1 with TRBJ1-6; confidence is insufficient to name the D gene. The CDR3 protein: CASSDFGVTNSPLHF. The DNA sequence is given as TGTGCCAGCAGTGATTTCGGGGTGACAAATTCACCCCTCCACTTT.